Reported below is one TCR beta chain. Profiled with immunoSEQ multiplex PCR; TCRdb holds only in-frame clones, not every one. The sample carries more than 110,000 clones, over 60% recorded once. This entry comes from a study of blood T cell repertoires in COVID-19. The CDR3 has 16 residues. In germline, CDR1 is SGHNT, CDR2 YYREEE (reference sequence). The trim removed 4 bases at V and 2 bases at J, leaving 5 bases unmatched. The specimen sequenced was PBMCs or T cells enriched from blood (not recorded which). This chain connects TRBV5-4 to TRBJ2-2; the match to TRBD2 covers 10 bases. This clonotype was obtained from a woman in her forties or fifties who had recovered from COVID-19. In DNA form, the CDR3 reads TGTGCCAGCAGCCCGAGACTAGCGGGTAACACCGGGGAGCTGTTTTTT. Amino acid sequence: CASSPRLAGNTGELFF.